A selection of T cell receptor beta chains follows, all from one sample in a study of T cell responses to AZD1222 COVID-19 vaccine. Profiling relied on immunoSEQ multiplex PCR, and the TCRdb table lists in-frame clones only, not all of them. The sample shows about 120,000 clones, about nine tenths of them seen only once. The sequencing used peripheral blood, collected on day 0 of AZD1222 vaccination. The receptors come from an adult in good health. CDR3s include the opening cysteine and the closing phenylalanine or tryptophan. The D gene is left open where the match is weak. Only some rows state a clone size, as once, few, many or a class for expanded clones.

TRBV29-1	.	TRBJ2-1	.	CSVEDPRGGNDDEQFF	TGCAGCGTTGAAGATCCTAGGGGGGGAAACGACGATGAGCAGTTCTTC
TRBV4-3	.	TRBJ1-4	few	CASSQSLSTNEKLFF	TGCGCCAGCAGCCAGAGCCTTTCAACTAATGAAAAACTGTTTTTT
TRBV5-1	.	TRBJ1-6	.	CASSSTPGRQNSPLHF	TGCGCCAGCAGCAGTACCCCGGGACGGCAGAATTCACCCCTCCACTTT
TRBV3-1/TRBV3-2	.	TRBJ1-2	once	CASSQVSRGGGYTF	TGTGCCAGCAGCCAAGTTAGCAGGGGTGGGGGCTACACCTTC
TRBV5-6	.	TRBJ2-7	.	CASSLSAEQYF	TGTGCCAGCAGCTTGTCGGCGGAGCAGTACTTC
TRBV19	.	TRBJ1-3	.	CASSINRVPGNTIYF	TGTGCCAGTAGTATAAATCGGGTTCCCGGAAACACCATATATTTT
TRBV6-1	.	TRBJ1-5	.	CASSTGRDSNQPQHF	TGTGCCAGCAGTACCGGCCGGGATAGCAATCAGCCCCAGCATTTT
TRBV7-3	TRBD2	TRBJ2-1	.	CASSPLSGVSYNEQFF	TGTGCCAGCAGCCCGCTTAGCGGGGTTTCCTACAATGAGCAGTTCTTC
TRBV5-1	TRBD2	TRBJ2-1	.	CASSLLGLAGGLRLYNEQFF	TGCGCCAGCAGCTTGCTGGGACTAGCGGGGGGGCTTCGTCTTTACAATGAGCAGTTCTTC
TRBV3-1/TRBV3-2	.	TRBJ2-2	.	CASSQGGYTGELFF	TGTGCCAGCAGCCAAGGGGGGTACACCGGGGAGCTGTTTTTT
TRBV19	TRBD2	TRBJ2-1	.	CASSPELAGGPNEQFF	TGTGCCAGTAGTCCCGAACTAGCGGGGGGGCCCAATGAGCAGTTCTTC
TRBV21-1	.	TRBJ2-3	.	CASSIRGDRGPDTDTQYF	TGTGCCAGCAGCATTAGAGGGGACAGGGGGCCGGACACAGATACGCAGTATTTT
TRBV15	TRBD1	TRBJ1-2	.	CATSLPGQGVYGYTF	TGTGCCACCAGCTTACCGGGACAGGGGGTCTATGGCTACACCTTC
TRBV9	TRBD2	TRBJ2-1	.	CASSSQPGGLAVNEQFF	TGTGCCAGCAGCTCACAACCCGGGGGACTAGCGGTCAATGAGCAGTTCTTC
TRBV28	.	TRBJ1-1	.	CASASPRMNTEAFF	TGTGCCAGCGCCTCCCCCCGTATGAACACTGAAGCTTTCTTT
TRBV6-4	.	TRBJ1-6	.	CASSDSTLGSPLHF	TGTGCCAGCAGTGACTCGACACTCGGATCACCCCTCCACTTT
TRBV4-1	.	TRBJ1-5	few	CASSQAPLVGRDSNQPQHF	TGCGCCAGCAGCCAAGCGCCCCTGGTAGGCAGGGATAGCAATCAGCCCCAGCATTTT
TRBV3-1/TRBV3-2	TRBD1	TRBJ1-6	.	CASSHGTGASPLHF	TGTGCCAGCAGCCACGGGACAGGGGCTTCACCCCTCCACTTT
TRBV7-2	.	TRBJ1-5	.	CASSLVHGGAPPGQPQHF	TGTGCCAGCAGCTTAGTTCATGGAGGGGCACCCCCAGGTCAGCCCCAGCATTTT
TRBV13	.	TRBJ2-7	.	CASSSLVLPGSVSYEQYF	TGTGCCAGCAGCTCACTCGTACTGCCGGGATCGGTCTCCTACGAGCAGTACTTC
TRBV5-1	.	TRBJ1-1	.	CASSATGKLGTEAFF	TGCGCCAGCAGCGCCACAGGGAAGTTGGGCACTGAAGCTTTCTTT
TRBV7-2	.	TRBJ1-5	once	CASSLDHNYQPQHF	TGTGCCAGCAGCTTAGATCACAACTATCAGCCCCAGCATTTT
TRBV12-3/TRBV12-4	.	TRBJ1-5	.	CASKGGGNQPQHF	TGTGCCAGCAAGGGGGGGGGCAATCAGCCCCAGCATTTT
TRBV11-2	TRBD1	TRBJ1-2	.	CASSSLQGAGGYTF	TGTGCCAGCAGCTCGCTACAGGGGGCGGGTGGCTACACCTTC
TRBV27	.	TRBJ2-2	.	CASSLGDGELFF	TGTGCCAGCAGTTTAGGGGACGGGGAGCTGTTTTTT
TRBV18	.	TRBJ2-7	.	CASSLLQVGSSYEQYF	TGTGCCAGCTCACTCTTACAGGTCGGGAGCTCCTACGAGCAGTACTTC
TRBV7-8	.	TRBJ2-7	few	CASSQRDLFYEQYF	TGTGCCAGCAGTCAGAGGGATTTGTTTTACGAGCAGTACTTC
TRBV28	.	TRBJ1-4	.	CASSFGGSNEKLFF	TGTGCCAGCAGTTTCGGGGGTTCTAATGAAAAACTGTTTTTT
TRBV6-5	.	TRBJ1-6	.	CASSYSNSPLHF	TGTGCCAGCAGTTACTCTAATTCACCCCTCCACTTT
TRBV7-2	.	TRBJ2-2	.	CASSSGLTNTGELFF	TGTGCCAGCAGCTCGGGACTGACGAACACCGGGGAGCTGTTTTTT
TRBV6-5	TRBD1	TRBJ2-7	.	CAISPDRGLYEQYF	TGTGCCATTTCTCCGGACAGGGGGCTATACGAGCAGTACTTC
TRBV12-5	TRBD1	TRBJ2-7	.	CASGLGTGAAEQYF	TGTGCTAGTGGTTTAGGGACAGGGGCGGCCGAGCAGTACTTC
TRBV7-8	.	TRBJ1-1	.	CASSHRGTEAFF	TGTGCCAGCAGCCATCGAGGTACTGAAGCTTTCTTT
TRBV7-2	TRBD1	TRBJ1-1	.	CASSLTSQGVTEAFF	TGTGCCAGCAGCTTAACCTCACAGGGGGTGACTGAAGCTTTCTTT
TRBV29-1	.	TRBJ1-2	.	CSVGGNGYTF	TGCAGCGTTGGAGGTAACGGCTACACCTTC
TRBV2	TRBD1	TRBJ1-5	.	CASSEETTGDRSQPQHF	TGTGCCAGCAGTGAAGAGACGACAGGGGATCGGAGTCAGCCCCAGCATTTT
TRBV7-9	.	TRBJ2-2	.	CASSLNGAFTGELFF	TGTGCCAGCAGCTTAAACGGGGCGTTCACCGGGGAGCTGTTTTTT
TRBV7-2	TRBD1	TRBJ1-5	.	CASSLGGTAASNQPQHF	TGTGCCAGCAGCTTAGGGGGGACAGCGGCAAGCAATCAGCCCCAGCATTTT
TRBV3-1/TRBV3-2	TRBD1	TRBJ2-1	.	CASSRPGQGHQNEQFF	TGTGCCAGCAGCCGACCGGGACAGGGCCATCAAAATGAGCAGTTCTTC
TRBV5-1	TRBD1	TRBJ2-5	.	CASSLTGGMGETQYF	TGCGCCAGCAGCTTAACAGGGGGTATGGGGGAGACCCAGTACTTC
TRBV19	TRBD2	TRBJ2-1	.	CASTLAGGRNEQFF	TGTGCCAGTACCCTAGCGGGGGGGCGCAATGAGCAGTTCTTC
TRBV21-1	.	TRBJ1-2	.	CASSKGGYGYTF	TGTGCCAGCAGCAAAGGGGGCTATGGCTACACCTTC
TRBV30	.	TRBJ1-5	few	CAWSAGVLQPQHF	TGTGCCTGGAGTGCAGGGGTTCTCCAGCCCCAGCATTTT
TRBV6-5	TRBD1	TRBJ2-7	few	CASSLGDRGYEQYF	TGTGCCAGCAGTCTCGGGGACAGGGGGTACGAGCAGTACTTC
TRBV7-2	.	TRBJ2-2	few	CASSLLGTENTGELFF	TGTGCCAGCAGCTTACTAGGGACGGAGAACACCGGGGAGCTGTTTTTT
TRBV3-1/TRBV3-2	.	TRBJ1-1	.	CASSQVKANTEAFF	TGTGCCAGCAGCCAAGTTAAGGCGAACACTGAAGCTTTCTTT
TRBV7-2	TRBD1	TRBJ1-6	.	CASRFIQGSGNNSPLHF	TGTGCCAGCAGGTTCATACAGGGGTCTGGTAATAATTCACCCCTCCACTTT
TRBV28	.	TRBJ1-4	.	CASSLQGRVGNEKLFF	TGTGCCAGCAGTCTCCAGGGAAGGGTGGGGAATGAAAAACTGTTTTTT
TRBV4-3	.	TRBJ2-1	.	CASSQDRKGPYNEQFF	TGCGCCAGCAGCCAAGATAGGAAGGGTCCCTACAATGAGCAGTTCTTC
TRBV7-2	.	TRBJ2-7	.	CASRGVTTPYEQYF	TGTGCCAGCAGGGGGGTTACAACCCCCTACGAGCAGTACTTC
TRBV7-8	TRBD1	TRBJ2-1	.	CASREGYGQGHNEQFF	TGTGCCAGCAGGGAAGGGTACGGACAGGGGCACAATGAGCAGTTCTTC
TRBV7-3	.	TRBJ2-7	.	CASRTGPFDEQYF	TGTGCCAGCAGGACGGGACCTTTCGACGAGCAGTACTTC
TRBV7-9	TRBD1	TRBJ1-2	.	CASSYFGGQGYGYTF	TGTGCCAGCAGCTATTTTGGGGGACAGGGCTATGGCTACACCTTC
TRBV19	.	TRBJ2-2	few	CASDRGASGELFF	TGTGCCAGTGACCGGGGGGCGTCCGGGGAGCTGTTTTTT
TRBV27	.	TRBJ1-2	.	CASSLSSQGNYGYTF	TGTGCCAGCAGTTTATCGAGTCAGGGTAACTATGGCTACACCTTC
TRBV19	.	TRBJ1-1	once	CASTSGPRTAEAFF	TGTGCCAGTACCTCCGGACCCCGGACCGCTGAAGCTTTCTTT
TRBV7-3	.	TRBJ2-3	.	CASSLGLSTDTQYF	TGTGCCAGCAGCTTAGGGCTTTCCACAGATACGCAGTATTTT
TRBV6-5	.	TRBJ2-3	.	CASSYGTQRTDTQYF	TGTGCCAGCAGTTACGGGACTCAACGGACAGATACGCAGTATTTT
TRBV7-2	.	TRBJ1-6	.	CASSPSRGGNSPLHF	TGTGCCAGCAGCCCTTCCAGGGGCGGCAATTCACCCCTCCACTTT